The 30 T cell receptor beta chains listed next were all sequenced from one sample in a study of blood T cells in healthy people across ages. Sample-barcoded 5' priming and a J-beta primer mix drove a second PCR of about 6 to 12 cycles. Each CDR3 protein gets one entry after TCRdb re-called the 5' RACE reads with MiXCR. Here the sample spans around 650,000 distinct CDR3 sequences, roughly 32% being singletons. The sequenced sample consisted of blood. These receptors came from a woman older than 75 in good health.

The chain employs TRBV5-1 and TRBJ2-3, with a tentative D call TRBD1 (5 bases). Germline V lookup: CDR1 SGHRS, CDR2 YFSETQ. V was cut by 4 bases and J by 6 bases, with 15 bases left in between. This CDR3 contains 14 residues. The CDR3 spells CASSGWGPWDTQYF. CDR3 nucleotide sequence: TGCGCCAGCAGCGGATGGGGCCCTTGGGATACGCAGTATTTT.

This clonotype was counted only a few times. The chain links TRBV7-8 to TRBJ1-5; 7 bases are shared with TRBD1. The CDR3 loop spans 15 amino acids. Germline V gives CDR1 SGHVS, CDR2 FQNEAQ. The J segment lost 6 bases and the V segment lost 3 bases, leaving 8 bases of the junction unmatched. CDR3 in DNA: TGTGCCAGCAGCTTGGGAGGGGGCGGCGGTCAGCCCCAGCATTTT. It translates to CASSLGGGGGQPQHF.

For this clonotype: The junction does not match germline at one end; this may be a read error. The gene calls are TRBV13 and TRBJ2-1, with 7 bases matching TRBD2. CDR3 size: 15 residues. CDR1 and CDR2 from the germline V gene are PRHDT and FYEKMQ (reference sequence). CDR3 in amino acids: CASSLWGTKNNGQFF. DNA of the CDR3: TGTGCCAGCAGCTTATGGGGGACTAAAAACAATGGGCAGTTCTTC.

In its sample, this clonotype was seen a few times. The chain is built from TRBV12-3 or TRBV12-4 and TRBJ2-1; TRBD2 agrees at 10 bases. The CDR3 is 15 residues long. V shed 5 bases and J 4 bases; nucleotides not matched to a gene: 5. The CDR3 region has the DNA TGTGCCAGCAGTCCAGCGGGGGGGGGTTACAATGAGCAGTTCTTC. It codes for CASSPAGGGYNEQFF.

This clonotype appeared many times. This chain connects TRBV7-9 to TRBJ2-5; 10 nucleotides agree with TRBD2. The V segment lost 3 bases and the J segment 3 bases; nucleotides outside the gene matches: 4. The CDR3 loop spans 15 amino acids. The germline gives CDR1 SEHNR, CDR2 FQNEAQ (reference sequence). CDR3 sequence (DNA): TGTGCCAGCAGCTTCCCTACTAGCGGGGAAGAGACCCAGTACTTC. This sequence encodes CASSFPTSGEETQYF.

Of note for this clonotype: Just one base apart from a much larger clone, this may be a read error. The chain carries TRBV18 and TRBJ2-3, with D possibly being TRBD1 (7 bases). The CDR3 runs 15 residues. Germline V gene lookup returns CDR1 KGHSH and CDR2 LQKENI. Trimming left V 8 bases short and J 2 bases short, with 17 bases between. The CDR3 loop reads CASPLAGGLTDTQYF. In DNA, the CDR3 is TGTGCCAGCCCACTGGCAGGGGGACTCACAGATACGCAGTATTTT.

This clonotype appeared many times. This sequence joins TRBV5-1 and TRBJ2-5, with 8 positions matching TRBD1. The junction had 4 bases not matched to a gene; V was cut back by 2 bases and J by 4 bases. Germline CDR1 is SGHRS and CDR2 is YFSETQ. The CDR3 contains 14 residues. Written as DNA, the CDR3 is TGCGCCAGCAGCTTACCAGGGGGCGCAGAGACCCAGTACTTC. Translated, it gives CASSLPGGAETQYF.

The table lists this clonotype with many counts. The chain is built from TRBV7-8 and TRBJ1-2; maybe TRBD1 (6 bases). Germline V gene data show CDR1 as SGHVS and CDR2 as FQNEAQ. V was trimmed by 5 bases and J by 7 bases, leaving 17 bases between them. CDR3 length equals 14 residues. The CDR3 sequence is CASSVIQGGSGYTF. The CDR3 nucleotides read TGTGCCAGCAGCGTAATACAGGGAGGCAGTGGCTACACCTTC.

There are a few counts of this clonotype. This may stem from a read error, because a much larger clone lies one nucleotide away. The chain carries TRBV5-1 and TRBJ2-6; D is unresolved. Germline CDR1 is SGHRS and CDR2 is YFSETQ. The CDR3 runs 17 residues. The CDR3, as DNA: TGCACCAGCAGCCCTAAGGGTTATCCTTCTGGGGCCAACGTCCTGACTTTC. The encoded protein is CTSSPKGYPSGANVLTF.

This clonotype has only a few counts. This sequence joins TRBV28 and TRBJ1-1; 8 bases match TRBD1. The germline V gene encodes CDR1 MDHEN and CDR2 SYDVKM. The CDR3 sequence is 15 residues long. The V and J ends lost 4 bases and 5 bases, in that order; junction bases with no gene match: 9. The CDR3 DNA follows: TGTGCCAGCAGTTGGACAGGGCCCCGAGGGACTGAAGCTTTCTTT. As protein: CASSWTGPRGTEAFF. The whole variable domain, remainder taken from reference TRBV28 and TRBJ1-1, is DVKVTQSSRYLVKRTGEKVFLECVQDMDHENMFWYRQDPGLGLRLIYFSYDVKMKEKGDIPEGYSVSREKKERFSLILESASTNQTSMYLCASSWTGPRGTEAFFGQGTRLTVV.

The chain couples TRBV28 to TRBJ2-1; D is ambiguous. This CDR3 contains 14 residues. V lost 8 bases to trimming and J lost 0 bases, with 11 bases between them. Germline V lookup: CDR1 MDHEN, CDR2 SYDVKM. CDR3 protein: CASGRGSSYNEQFF. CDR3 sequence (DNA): TGTGCCAGCGGCCGCGGCAGCTCCTACAATGAGCAGTTCTTC.

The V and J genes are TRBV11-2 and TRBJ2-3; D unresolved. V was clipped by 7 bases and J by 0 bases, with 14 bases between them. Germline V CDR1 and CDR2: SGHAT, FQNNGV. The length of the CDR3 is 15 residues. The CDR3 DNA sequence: TGTGCCAGCAACCCCACGGCAGTGAGCACAGATACGCAGTATTTT. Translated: CASNPTAVSTDTQYF.

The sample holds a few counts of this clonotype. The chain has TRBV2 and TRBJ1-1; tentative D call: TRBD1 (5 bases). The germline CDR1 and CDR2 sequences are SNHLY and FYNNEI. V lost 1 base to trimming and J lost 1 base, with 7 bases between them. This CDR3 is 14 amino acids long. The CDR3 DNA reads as TGTGCCAGCAGTGAAGGGGGCCGGAACACTGAAGCTTTCTTT. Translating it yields CASSEGGRNTEAFF.

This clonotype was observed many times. CDR3 in DNA: TGTGCCAGCAGCTTCAGCGCAGGGGAAAAACTGTTTTTT. It codes for CASSFSAGEKLFF. The V gene is TRBV7-3, the J gene TRBJ1-4; D may be TRBD1 (5 bases). CDR3 length equals 13 residues. The V and J ends lost 3 bases and 8 bases respectively, with 10 bases between them. CDR1 SGHTA and CDR2 FQGTGA come from the germline V gene. The variable domain in full, with the rest retrieved from reference TRBV7-3 and TRBJ1-4, is GAGVSQTPSNKVTEKGKYVELRCDPISGHTALYWYRQSLGQGPEFLIYFQGTGAADDSGLPNDRFFAVRPEGSVSTLKIQRTERGDSAVYLCASSFSAGEKLFFGSGTQLSVL.

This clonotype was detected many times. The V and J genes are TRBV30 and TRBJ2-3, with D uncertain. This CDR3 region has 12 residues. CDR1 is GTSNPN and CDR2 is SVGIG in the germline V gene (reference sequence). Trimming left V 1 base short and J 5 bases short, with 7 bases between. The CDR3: CAWSDQVDTQYF. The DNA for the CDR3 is TGTGCCTGGAGTGACCAGGTAGATACGCAGTATTTT.

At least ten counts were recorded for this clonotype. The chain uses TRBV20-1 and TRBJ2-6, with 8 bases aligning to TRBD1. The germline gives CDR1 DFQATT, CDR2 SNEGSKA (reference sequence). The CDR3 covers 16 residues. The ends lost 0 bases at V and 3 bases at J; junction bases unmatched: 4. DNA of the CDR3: TGCAGTGCTAGAGACCCAGGGGGCGATGGGGCCAACGTCCTGACTTTC. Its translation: CSARDPGGDGANVLTF.

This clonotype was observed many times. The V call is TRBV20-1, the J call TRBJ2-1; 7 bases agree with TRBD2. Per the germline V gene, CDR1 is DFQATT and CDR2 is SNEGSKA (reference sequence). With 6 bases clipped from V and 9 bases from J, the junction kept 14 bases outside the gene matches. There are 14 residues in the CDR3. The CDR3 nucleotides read TGCAGTGCACAAGGGCCTAGCGGAGTGAGTGAGCAGTTCTTC. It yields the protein CSAQGPSGVSEQFF.

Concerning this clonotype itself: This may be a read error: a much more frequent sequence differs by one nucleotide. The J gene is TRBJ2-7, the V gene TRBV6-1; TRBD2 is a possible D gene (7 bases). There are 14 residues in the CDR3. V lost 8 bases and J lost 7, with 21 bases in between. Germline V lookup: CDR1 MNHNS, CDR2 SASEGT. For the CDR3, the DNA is TGTGCCAGCCCCCCCCAGGGGAGGGACAATGAGCAGTACTTC. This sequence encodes CASPPQGRDNEQYF.

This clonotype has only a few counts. This CDR3 is CASAEDPGQGGYEQYF. In nucleotides, the CDR3 is TGTGCCAGCGCCGAGGACCCGGGACAGGGAGGGTACGAGCAGTACTTC. The gene calls are TRBV2 and TRBJ2-7, with 9 nucleotides matching TRBD1. This CDR3 region has 16 residues. Trimming cost V 8 bases and J 4 bases; bases outside gene matches: 15. Germline CDR1 is SNHLY and CDR2 is FYNNEI. Using reference TRBV2 and TRBJ2-7 for the parts outside the CDR3, the full variable domain is EPEVTQTPSHQVTQMGQEVILRCVPISNHLYFYWYRQILGQKVEFLVSFYNNEISEKSEIFDDQFSVERPDGSNFTLKIRSTKLEDSAMYFCASAEDPGQGGYEQYFGPGTRLTVT.

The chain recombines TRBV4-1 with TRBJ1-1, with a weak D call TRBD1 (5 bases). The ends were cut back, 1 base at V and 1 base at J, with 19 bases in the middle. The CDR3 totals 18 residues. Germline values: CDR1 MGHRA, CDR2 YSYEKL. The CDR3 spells CASSQGKPDRDWNTEAFF. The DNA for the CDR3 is TGCGCCAGCAGCCAAGGAAAGCCGGACCGGGACTGGAACACTGAAGCTTTCTTT.

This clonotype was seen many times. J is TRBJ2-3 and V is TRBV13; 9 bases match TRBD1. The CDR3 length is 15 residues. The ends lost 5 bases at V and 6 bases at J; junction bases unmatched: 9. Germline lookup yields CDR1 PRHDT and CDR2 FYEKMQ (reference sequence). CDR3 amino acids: CASSPWTGERDTQYF. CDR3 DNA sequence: TGTGCCAGCAGCCCGTGGACAGGGGAGCGGGATACGCAGTATTTT.

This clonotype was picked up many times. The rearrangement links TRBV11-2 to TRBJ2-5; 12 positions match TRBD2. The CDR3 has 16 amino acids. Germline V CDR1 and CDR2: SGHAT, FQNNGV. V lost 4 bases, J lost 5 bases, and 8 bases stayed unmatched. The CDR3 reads CASSSASGGAEETQYF. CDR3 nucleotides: TGTGCCAGCAGCTCCGCTAGCGGGGGGGCCGAGGAGACCCAGTACTTC.

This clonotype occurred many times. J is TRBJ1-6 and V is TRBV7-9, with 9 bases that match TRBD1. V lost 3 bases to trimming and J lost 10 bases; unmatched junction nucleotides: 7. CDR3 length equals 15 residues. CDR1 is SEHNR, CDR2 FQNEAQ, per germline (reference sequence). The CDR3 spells CASSFPGQGGSPLHF. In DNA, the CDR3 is TGTGCCAGCAGCTTCCCGGGACAGGGAGGATCACCCCTCCACTTT.

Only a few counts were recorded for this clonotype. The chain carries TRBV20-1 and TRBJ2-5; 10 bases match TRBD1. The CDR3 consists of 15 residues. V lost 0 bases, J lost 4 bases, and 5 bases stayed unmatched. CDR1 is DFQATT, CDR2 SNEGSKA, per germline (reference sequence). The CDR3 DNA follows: TGCAGTGCTAGAGACTCGGACAGGGGGAGAGAGACCCAGTACTTC. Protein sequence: CSARDSDRGRETQYF.

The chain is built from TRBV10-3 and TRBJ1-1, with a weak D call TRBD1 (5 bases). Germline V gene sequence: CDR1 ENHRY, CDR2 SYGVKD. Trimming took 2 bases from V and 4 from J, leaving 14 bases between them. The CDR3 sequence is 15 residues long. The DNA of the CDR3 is TGTGCCATCAGTGAGCCGGGGGGTCAGCGCACTGAAGCTTTCTTT. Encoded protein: CAISEPGGQRTEAFF.

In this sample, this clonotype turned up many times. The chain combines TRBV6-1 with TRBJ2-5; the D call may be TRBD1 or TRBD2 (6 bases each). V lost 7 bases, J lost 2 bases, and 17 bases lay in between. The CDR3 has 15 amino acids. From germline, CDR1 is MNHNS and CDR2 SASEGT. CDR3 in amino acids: CASTPSGGRQETQYF. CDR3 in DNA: TGTGCCAGCACCCCTAGTGGGGGGCGTCAAGAGACCCAGTACTTC.

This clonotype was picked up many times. As DNA, the CDR3 is TGTGCCACCAGCAGAGTAGTCGGGACAGGGGTGGGCGAGCAGTACTTC. Residues: CATSRVVGTGVGEQYF. The chain carries TRBV15 and TRBJ2-7; 10 bases fit TRBD1. The CDR3 loop spans 16 amino acids. Germline V lookup: CDR1 LNHNV, CDR2 YYDKDF (reference sequence). V lost 1 base to trimming and J lost 6 bases; unmatched junction nucleotides: 9.

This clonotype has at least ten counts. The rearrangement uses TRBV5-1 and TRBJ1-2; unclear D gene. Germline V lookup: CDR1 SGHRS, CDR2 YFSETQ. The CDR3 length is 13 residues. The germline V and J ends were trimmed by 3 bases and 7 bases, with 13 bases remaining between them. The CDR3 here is CASSSDGVSGYTF. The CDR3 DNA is TGCGCCAGCAGCTCTGACGGAGTAAGTGGCTACACCTTC.

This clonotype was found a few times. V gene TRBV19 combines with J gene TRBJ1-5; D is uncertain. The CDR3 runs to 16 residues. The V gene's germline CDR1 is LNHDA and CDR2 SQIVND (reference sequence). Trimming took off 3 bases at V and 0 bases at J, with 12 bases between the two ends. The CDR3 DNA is TGTGCCAGTAGTATGGGGTCGGCGTATAGCAATCAGCCCCAGCATTTT. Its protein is CASSMGSAYSNQPQHF.

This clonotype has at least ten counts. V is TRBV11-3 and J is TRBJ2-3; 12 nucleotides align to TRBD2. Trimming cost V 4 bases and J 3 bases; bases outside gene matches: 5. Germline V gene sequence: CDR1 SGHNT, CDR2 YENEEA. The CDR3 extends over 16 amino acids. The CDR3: CASSSRTSGETDTQYF. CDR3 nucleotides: TGTGCCAGCAGCTCCCGGACTAGCGGGGAGACAGATACGCAGTATTTT.